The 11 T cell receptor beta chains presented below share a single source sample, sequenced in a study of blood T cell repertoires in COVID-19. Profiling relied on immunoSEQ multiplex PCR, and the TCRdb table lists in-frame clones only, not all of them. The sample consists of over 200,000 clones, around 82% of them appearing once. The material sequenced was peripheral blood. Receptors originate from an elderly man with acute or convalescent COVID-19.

The CDR3 sequence: CAISESGGLGRNTEAFF. In nucleotides, the CDR3 is TGTGCCATCAGTGAAAGCGGGGGGCTTGGAAGAAACACTGAAGCTTTCTTT. The chain links TRBV10-3 to TRBJ1-1; D is perhaps TRBD1 (6 bases). This CDR3 spans 17 amino acids. Looked up from germline, CDR1 is ENHRY and CDR2 is SYGVKD. V lost 3 bases and J 2 bases, leaving 19 bases between the germline ends.

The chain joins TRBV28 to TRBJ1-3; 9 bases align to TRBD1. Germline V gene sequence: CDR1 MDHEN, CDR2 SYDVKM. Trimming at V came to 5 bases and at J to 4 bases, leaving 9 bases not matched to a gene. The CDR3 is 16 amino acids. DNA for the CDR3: TGTGCCAGCAGTGGAAAGGGACAGGGTGCCGGAAACACCATATATTTT. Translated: CASSGKGQGAGNTIYF.

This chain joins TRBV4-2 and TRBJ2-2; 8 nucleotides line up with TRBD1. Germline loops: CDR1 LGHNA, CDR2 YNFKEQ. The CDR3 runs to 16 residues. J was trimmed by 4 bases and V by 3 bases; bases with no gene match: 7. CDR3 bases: TGTGCCAGCAGCCAGGAGGACAGGGTAGGCACCGGGGAGCTGTTTTTT. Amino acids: CASSQEDRVGTGELFF.

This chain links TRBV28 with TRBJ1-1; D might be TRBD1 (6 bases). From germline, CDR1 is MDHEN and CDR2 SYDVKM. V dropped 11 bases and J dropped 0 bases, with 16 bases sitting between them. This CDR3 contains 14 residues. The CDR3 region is CASTTGLMNTEAFF. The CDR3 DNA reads TGTGCCTCAACGACAGGCCTTATGAACACTGAAGCTTTCTTT.

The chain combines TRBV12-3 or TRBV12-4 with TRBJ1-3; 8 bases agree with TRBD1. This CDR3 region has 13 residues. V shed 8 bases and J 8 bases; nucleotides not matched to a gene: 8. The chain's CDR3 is CASRDQGAYTIYF. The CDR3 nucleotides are TGTGCCAGCCGGGACCAGGGGGCATACACCATATATTTT.

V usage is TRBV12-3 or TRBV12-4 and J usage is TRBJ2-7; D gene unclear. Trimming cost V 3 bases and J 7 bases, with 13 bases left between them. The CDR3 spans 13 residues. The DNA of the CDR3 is TGTGCCAGCAGTTTTTCAGTCACCTTTGAGCAGTACTTC. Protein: CASSFSVTFEQYF.

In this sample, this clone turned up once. The CDR3, as DNA: TGTGCCAGCAGTGAATTCGAGGGGGGGCACTACACCTTC. Translated: CASSEFEGGHYTF. The V gene is TRBV6-1, the J gene TRBJ1-2; possibly TRBD1 for D (6 bases). The CDR3 runs to 13 residues. The ends were cut back, 2 bases at V and 10 bases at J, with 14 bases in the middle. Germline CDR1 and CDR2: MNHNS and SASEGT.

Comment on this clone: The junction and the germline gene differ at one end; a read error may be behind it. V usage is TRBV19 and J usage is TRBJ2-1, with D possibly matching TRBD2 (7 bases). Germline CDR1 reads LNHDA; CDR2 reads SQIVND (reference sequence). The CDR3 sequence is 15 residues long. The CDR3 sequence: CASSIGGGNYNEQFF. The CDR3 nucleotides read TGTGCCAGTAGCATAGGGGGGGGAAACTACAATGAGCAGTTCTTC.

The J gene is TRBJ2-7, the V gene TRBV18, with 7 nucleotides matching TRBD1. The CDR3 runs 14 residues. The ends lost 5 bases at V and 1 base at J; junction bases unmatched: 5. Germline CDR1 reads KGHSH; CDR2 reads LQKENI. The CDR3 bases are TGTGCCAGCTCAAGACAGGGAACGTCCTACGAGCAGTACTTC. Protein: CASSRQGTSYEQYF.

DNA for the CDR3: TGTGCCAGCAGCAGTACCGGGACAGGGGCGGGCTATGGCTACACCTTC. Encoded protein: CASSSTGTGAGYGYTF. The chain combines TRBV7-9 with TRBJ1-2, with 10 bases matching TRBD1. V lost 5 bases, J lost 4 bases, and 10 bases stayed unmatched. The germline CDR1 and CDR2 sequences are SEHNR and FQNEAQ (reference sequence). The CDR3 runs to 16 residues.

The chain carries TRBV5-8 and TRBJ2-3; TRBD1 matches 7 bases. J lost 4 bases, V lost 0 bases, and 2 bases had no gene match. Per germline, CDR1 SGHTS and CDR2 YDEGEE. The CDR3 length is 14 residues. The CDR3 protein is CASSLEGAADTQYF. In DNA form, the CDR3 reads TGTGCCAGCAGCTTGGAGGGGGCAGCAGATACGCAGTATTTT. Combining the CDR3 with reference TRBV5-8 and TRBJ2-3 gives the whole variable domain EAGVTQSPTHLIKTRGQQATLRCSPISGHTSVYWYQQALGLGLQFLLWYDEGEERNRGNFPPRFSGRQFPNYSSELNVNALELEDSALYLCASSLEGAADTQYFGPGTRLTVL.